This T cell receptor beta chain was identified in a study of T cell repertoires in cytomegalovirus infection. Looking at the study overall: Indicated by public TCR beta signatures were CMV infection and matching HLA type.

The study, taken as a whole, reports: The ex vivo response was dominated by HLA-C-restricted CMV-specific TCR beta clonotypes. Carriers of CMV and the relevant HLA type were discriminated by public TCR beta frequency.

This clonotype was seen repeatedly, ten times or more. Its antigen is currently unknown. The CDR3 has 14 amino acids. CDR1 is SEHNR, CDR2 FQNEAQ, per germline (reference sequence). V lost 6 bases, J lost 2 bases, and 14 bases lay in between. TCRdb re-analysed the reads in MiXCR, keeping a single row per CDR3 protein. Of around 43,000 distinct CDR3 sequences listed, roughly 20% are singletons. Sequencing was done on a sample of PBMCs, sequenced either directly or after in vitro stimulation (not recorded which). The clonotype originates from a human donor in good health (CMV status not recorded). Some clones in this sample may be carry-over from other donors' samples. The chain uses TRBV7-9 and TRBJ2-7; tentatively, D is TRBD2 (5 bases). The CDR3 protein is CASRPSGSTYEQYF. CDR3 sequence (DNA): TGTGCCAGCAGGCCTAGTGGGAGTACCTACGAGCAGTACTTC.